The 22 T cell receptor beta chains below were found in one sample sequenced in a study of cytomegalovirus exposure and HLA in healthy donors. This PCR relied on a set of 60 Vbeta primers and 13 Jbeta primers. Sequencing used immunoSEQ multiplex PCR; TCRdb keeps in-frame clones, though not all of them. The sample holds 210,000 or so clones; roughly 80% are singletons and the top ten take approximately 1.4%. Sequencing was done on a sample of PBMCs. All receptors derive from a girl between 5 and 17 years old in good health and CMV-seronegative.

The J gene is TRBJ1-6, the V gene TRBV5-1; D is unresolved. The V and J ends lost 4 bases and 6 bases respectively, with 17 bases between them. In germline, CDR1 is SGHRS, CDR2 YFSETQ. This CDR3 is built from 16 residues. Here the CDR3 DNA reads TGCGCCAGCAGCCTTGGGTCCACAGTCAGTAATTCACCCCTCCACTTT. It specifies CASSLGSTVSNSPLHF.

The J gene is TRBJ2-7, the V gene TRBV5-1, with D hard to call. The length of the CDR3 is 11 residues. V was trimmed by 1 base and J by 5 bases, leaving 4 bases between them. Germline V gene sequence: CDR1 SGHRS, CDR2 YFSETQ. The CDR3 DNA sequence: TGCGCCAGCAGCTTGAGCCACGAGCAGTACTTC. Translated, it gives CASSLSHEQYF.

This clone came up a few times. The rearrangement joins TRBV28 to TRBJ1-1; 10 bases align to TRBD1. CDR3 length: 13 residues. Looked up from germline, CDR1 is MDHEN and CDR2 is SYDVKM. J was trimmed by 4 bases and V by 4 bases; bases with no gene match: 0. The CDR3 bases are TGTGCCAGCAGTTGGACAGGGGGCACTGAAGCTTTCTTT. It codes for CASSWTGGTEAFF.

This clone was counted a few times. This chain joins TRBV19 and TRBJ1-1; 8 nucleotides align to TRBD1. The CDR3 runs 14 residues. Unmatched junction bases numbered 8, after V lost 8 bases and J lost 3 bases. Germline V gives CDR1 LNHDA, CDR2 SQIVND (reference sequence). CDR3 nucleotides: TGTGCCAGTCCGGGGACAGGCGGATACACTGAAGCTTTCTTT. Its protein product is CASPGTGGYTEAFF.

The count of this clone is one. This chain connects TRBV7-9 to TRBJ2-1, with 10 bases aligning to TRBD1. The CDR3 is 15 residues long. Germline CDR1 is SEHNR and CDR2 is FQNEAQ (reference sequence). Trimming removed 4 bases from V and 4 bases from J; junction bases left unmatched: 4. The CDR3 DNA sequence: TGTGCCAGCAGCTCCCGGGACAGGGGATACAATGAGCAGTTCTTC. Translated: CASSSRDRGYNEQFF.

The V call is TRBV7-9, the J call TRBJ2-7; 11 positions agree with TRBD2. This CDR3 comprises 15 residues. The V segment lost 1 base and the J segment 7 bases; nucleotides outside the gene matches: 6. Germline CDR1 SEHNR, CDR2 FQNEAQ (reference sequence). The CDR3 DNA reads as TGTGCCAGCAGCTTAGTAGGGACTAGCGGCGAAGAGCAGTACTTC. This sequence encodes CASSLVGTSGEEQYF.

This clone has a count of ten or more. This chain links TRBV11-2 with TRBJ1-1, with D uncertain. Germline V gene data show CDR1 as SGHAT and CDR2 as FQNNGV. Trimming pared 1 base from V and 1 base from J, leaving 7 bases between. The CDR3 extends over 14 amino acids. For the CDR3, the DNA is TGTGCCAGCAGCTTAGGTAGGAGGAACACTGAAGCTTTCTTT. It codes for CASSLGRRNTEAFF. Together with reference TRBV11-2 and TRBJ1-1, the CDR3 gives the full variable domain: EAGVAQSPRYKIIEKRQSVAFWCNPISGHATLYWYQQILGQGPKLLIQFQNNGVVDDSQLPKDRFSAERLKGVDSTLKIQPAKLEDSAVYLCASSLGRRNTEAFFGQGTRLTVV.

The chain has TRBV28 and TRBJ1-1; D uncertain. V dropped 5 bases and J dropped 3 bases, with 13 bases sitting between them. There are 14 residues in the CDR3. Looked up from germline, CDR1 is MDHEN and CDR2 is SYDVKM. The CDR3 loop reads CASSPHYSDTEAFF. The CDR3, as DNA: TGTGCCAGCAGTCCACACTATTCCGACACTGAAGCTTTCTTT.

V usage is TRBV28 and J usage is TRBJ1-1; 8 bases line up with TRBD1. The CDR3 totals 15 residues. V dropped 6 bases and J dropped 5; count of bases not matched to a gene: 11. Germline V CDR1 and CDR2: MDHEN, SYDVKM. CDR3 region: CASSLLQGAGTEAFF. Here the CDR3 DNA reads TGTGCCAGCAGCCTTCTTCAGGGGGCAGGGACTGAAGCTTTCTTT.

The chain links TRBV7-3 to TRBJ2-3, with 8 bases fitting TRBD1. Germline CDR1 SGHTA, CDR2 FQGTGA. There are 16 residues in the CDR3. V trimming: 1 base; J trimming: 4 bases; junction bases outside the gene matches: 7. This chain's CDR3 is CASSLMGTGSPDTQYF. The CDR3 DNA follows: TGTGCCAGCAGCTTAATGGGGACAGGTAGTCCAGATACGCAGTATTTT.

The genes are TRBV28 and TRBJ1-1; D unresolved. This CDR3 contains 19 residues. Germline V gene sequence: CDR1 MDHEN, CDR2 SYDVKM. V gave up 11 bases and J gave up 5 bases, with 36 bases separating them. The CDR3 reads CAAPPSWGGAPSLSTEAFF. CDR3 nucleotides: TGTGCCGCACCCCCCAGTTGGGGAGGCGCACCGTCTTTGAGTACTGAAGCTTTCTTT.

The chain uses TRBV11-2 and TRBJ2-3; tentative D call: TRBD2 (5 bases). V gave up 4 bases and J gave up 0 bases, with 17 bases separating them. The germline CDR1 and CDR2 sequences are SGHAT and FQNNGV. The CDR3 covers 17 residues. In DNA form, the CDR3 reads TGTGCCAGCAGCTCACAACGTCCCGGCGGGAGCACAGATACGCAGTATTTT. Protein sequence: CASSSQRPGGSTDTQYF.

The V gene is TRBV19, the J gene TRBJ1-5, with 7 bases lining up with TRBD1. CDR1 is LNHDA, CDR2 SQIVND, per germline (reference sequence). V lost 5 bases and J lost 2; bases outside the gene matches: 6. This CDR3 spans 15 amino acids. CDR3 bases: TGTGCCAGTAGTTCCGACAGGGTTGGCAATCAGCCCCAGCATTTT. Its protein is CASSSDRVGNQPQHF.

In its sample, this clone was seen once. J is TRBJ2-1 and V is TRBV27; 12 positions agree with TRBD2. Germline V gene sequence: CDR1 MNHEY, CDR2 SMNVEV (reference sequence). The CDR3 runs to 15 residues. Unmatched junction bases numbered 3, after V lost 4 bases and J lost 5 bases. CDR3 sequence reads: CASSSLAGGHNEQFF. The CDR3 nucleotides read TGTGCCAGCAGTTCCCTAGCGGGGGGGCACAATGAGCAGTTCTTC.

The chain is built from TRBV15 and TRBJ2-3; weak D call: TRBD2 (6 bases). Trimming cost V 3 bases and J 4 bases, with 17 bases left between them. From germline, CDR1 is LNHNV and CDR2 YYDKDF (reference sequence). The CDR3 runs to 16 residues. The CDR3 here is CATSRRDPKSADTQYF. As DNA, the CDR3 is TGTGCCACCAGCAGGCGGGACCCAAAATCAGCAGATACGCAGTATTTT. The full variable domain, in which reference TRBV15 and TRBJ2-3 provide the parts outside the CDR3, is DAMVIQNPRYQVTQFGKPVTLSCSQTLNHNVMYWYQQKSSQAPKLLFHYYDKDFNNEADTPDNFQSRRPNTSFCFLDIRSPGLGDTAMYLCATSRRDPKSADTQYFGPGTRLTVL.

This rearrangement joins TRBV7-2 to TRBJ2-1, with 10 nucleotides matching TRBD2. The CDR3 length is 15 residues. V was pared by 1 base and J by 12 bases, with 9 bases of the junction left unmatched. Germline V gene lookup returns CDR1 SGHTA and CDR2 FQGNSA. The CDR3 sequence: CASSLGGAGGRGQFF. In nucleotides, the CDR3 is TGTGCCAGCAGCTTAGGAGGAGCGGGGGGGAGGGGGCAGTTCTTC.

The chain carries TRBV11-2 and TRBJ2-4, with D perhaps TRBD1 (5 bases). Trimming took off 8 bases at V and 0 bases at J, with 8 bases between the two ends. Germline CDR1 and CDR2: SGHAT and FQNNGV. CDR3 length: 13 residues. DNA of the CDR3: TGTGCCAGCGCAGGGTTAGCCAAAAACATTCAGTACTTC. It translates to CASAGLAKNIQYF.

The chain carries TRBV6-1 and TRBJ1-2; D unresolved. The CDR3 runs 12 residues. From germline, CDR1 is MNHNS and CDR2 SASEGT. Between the trimmed V and J ends, which lost 6 bases and 6 bases, there was a span of 11 bases. As DNA, the CDR3 is TGTGCCAGCAGGACACCTCCAGATGGCTACACCTTC. Translating gives CASRTPPDGYTF.

This rearrangement joins TRBV30 to TRBJ1-2, with 9 bases fitting TRBD1. CDR1 GTSNPN and CDR2 SVGIG come from the germline V gene (reference sequence). The V segment lost 3 bases and the J segment 1 base; nucleotides outside the gene matches: 9. CDR3 size: 16 residues. The chain's CDR3 is CAWRGTETGGNYGYTF. The CDR3 DNA follows: TGTGCCTGGAGAGGAACCGAGACAGGGGGTAACTATGGCTACACCTTC.

The CDR3 loop is CSVAPGQRYNEQFF. The CDR3 region has the DNA TGCAGCGTTGCCCCGGGACAGAGGTACAATGAGCAGTTCTTC. The J gene is TRBJ2-1, the V gene TRBV29-1, with 7 bases lining up with TRBD1. Germline lookup yields CDR1 SQVTM and CDR2 ANQGSEA. The CDR3 runs to 14 residues. V lost 4 bases, J lost 4 bases, and 7 bases stayed unmatched.

This clone has just one count. J is TRBJ1-2 and V is TRBV7-9; D unresolved. This CDR3 spans 12 amino acids. Germline CDR1 reads SEHNR; CDR2 reads FQNEAQ (reference sequence). V shed 6 bases and J shed 3 bases, with 8 bases lying between them. CDR3 DNA sequence: TGTGCCAGCAGTATGCAGGACTATGGCTACACCTTC. This codes for CASSMQDYGYTF.

This clone has a handful of counts. J is TRBJ1-6 and V is TRBV4-2, with 9 bases aligning to TRBD1. The germline gives CDR1 LGHNA, CDR2 YNFKEQ. The CDR3 contains 15 residues. J gave up 8 bases and V 0 bases, and 2 bases lay outside the gene matches. This CDR3 reads CASSQEGQGYSPLHF. DNA of the CDR3: TGTGCCAGCAGCCAAGAAGGACAGGGGTATTCACCCCTCCACTTT.